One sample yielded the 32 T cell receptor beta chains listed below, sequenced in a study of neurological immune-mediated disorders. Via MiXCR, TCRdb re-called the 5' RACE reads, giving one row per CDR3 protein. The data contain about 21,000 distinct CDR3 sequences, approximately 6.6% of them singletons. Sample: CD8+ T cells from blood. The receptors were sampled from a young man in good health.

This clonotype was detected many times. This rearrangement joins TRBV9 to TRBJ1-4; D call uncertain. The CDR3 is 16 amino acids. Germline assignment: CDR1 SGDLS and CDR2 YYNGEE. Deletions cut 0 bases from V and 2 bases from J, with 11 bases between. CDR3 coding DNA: TGTGCCAGCAGCGTAGAAATAGGTCTCACTAATGAAAAACTGTTTTTT. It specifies CASSVEIGLTNEKLFF.

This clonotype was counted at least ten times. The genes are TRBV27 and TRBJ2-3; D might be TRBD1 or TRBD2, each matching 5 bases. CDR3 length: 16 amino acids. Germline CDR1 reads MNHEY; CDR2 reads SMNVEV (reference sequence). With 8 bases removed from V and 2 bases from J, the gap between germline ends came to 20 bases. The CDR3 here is CASVLRGASLTDTQYF. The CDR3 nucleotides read TGTGCCAGCGTGTTGAGGGGAGCCTCTCTCACAGATACGCAGTATTTT.

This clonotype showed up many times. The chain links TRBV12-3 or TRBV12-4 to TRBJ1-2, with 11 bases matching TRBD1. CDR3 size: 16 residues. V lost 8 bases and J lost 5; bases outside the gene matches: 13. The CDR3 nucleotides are TGTGCCAGCTGGAGCACCGGGACAGGGGGAAATTATGGCTACACCTTC. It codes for CASWSTGTGGNYGYTF.

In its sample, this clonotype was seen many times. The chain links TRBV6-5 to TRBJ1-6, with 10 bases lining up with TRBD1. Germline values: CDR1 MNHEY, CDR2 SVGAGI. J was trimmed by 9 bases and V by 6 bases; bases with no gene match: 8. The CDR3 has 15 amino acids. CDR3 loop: CASRSDRGLASPLHF. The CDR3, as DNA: TGTGCCAGCAGGAGCGACAGGGGGCTGGCTTCACCCCTCCACTTT.

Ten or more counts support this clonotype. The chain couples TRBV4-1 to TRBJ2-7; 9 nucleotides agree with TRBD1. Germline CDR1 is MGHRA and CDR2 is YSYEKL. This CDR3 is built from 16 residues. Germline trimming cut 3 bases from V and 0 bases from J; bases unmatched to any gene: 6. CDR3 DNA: TGCGCCAGCAGCCAGACGACAGGGGGATACTCCTACGAGCAGTACTTC. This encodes CASSQTTGGYSYEQYF.

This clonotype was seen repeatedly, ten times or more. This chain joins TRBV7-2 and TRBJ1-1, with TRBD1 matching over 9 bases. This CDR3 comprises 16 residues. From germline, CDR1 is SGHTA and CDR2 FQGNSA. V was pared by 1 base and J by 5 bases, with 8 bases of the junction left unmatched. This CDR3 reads CASSLDFPGTGTEAFF. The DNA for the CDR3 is TGTGCCAGCAGCTTAGACTTCCCCGGGACAGGGACTGAAGCTTTCTTT.

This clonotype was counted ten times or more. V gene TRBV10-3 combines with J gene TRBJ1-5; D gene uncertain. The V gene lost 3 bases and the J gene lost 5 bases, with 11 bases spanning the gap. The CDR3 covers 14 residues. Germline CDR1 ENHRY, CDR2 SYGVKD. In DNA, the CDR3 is TGTGCCATCAGTGACGGCGGAGGATATCAGCCCCAGCATTTT. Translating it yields CAISDGGGYQPQHF.

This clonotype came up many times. The CDR3 is CASSFITDTQYF. The CDR3 DNA reads TGTGCCAGCAGCTTTATTACAGATACGCAGTATTTT. The chain combines TRBV5-5 with TRBJ2-3; D remains unclear. CDR1 is SGHKS and CDR2 is YYEKEE in the germline V gene (reference sequence). With 2 bases removed from V and 3 bases from J, the gap between germline ends came to 4 bases. This CDR3 is built from 12 residues. Full variable domain (rest looked up from reference TRBV5-5 and TRBJ2-3): DAGVTQSPTHLIKTRGQQVTLRCSPISGHKSVSWYQQVLGQGPQFIFQYYEKEERGRGNFPDRFSARQFPNYSSELNVNALLLGDSALYLCASSFITDTQYFGPGTRLTVL.

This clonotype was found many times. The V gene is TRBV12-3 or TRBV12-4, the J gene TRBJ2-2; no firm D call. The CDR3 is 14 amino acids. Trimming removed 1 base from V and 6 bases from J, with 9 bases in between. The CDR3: CASSLGLGPGELFF. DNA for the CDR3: TGTGCCAGCAGTTTAGGGCTAGGGCCCGGGGAGCTGTTTTTT.

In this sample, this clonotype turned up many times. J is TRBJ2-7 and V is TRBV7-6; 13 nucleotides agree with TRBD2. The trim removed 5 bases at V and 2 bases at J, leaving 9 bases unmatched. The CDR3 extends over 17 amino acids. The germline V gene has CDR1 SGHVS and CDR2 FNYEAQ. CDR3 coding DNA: TGTGCCAGCAGCCCCGCCGGGACTAGCGGGGAGACCTACGAGCAGTACTTC. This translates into CASSPAGTSGETYEQYF.

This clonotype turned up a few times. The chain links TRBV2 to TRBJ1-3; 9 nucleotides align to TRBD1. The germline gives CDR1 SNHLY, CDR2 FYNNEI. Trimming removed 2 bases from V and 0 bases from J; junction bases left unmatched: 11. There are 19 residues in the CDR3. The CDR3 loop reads CASSEFWDRVRSSGNTIYF. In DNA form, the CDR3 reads TGTGCCAGCAGTGAATTTTGGGACAGGGTAAGGAGCTCTGGAAACACCATATATTTT.

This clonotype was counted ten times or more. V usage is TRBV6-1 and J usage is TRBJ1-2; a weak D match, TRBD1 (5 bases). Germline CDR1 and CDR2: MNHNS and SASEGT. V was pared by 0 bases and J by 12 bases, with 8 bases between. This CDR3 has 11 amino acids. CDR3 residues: CASSEARVHTF. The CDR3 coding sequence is TGTGCCAGCAGTGAAGCCAGGGTCCACACCTTC.

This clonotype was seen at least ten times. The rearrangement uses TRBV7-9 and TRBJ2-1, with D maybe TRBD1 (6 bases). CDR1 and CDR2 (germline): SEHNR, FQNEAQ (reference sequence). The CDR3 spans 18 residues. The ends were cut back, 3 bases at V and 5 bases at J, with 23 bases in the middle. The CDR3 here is CASSLEYRSGAINNEQFF. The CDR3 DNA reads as TGTGCCAGCAGCTTGGAATATCGATCAGGGGCGATCAACAATGAGCAGTTCTTC.

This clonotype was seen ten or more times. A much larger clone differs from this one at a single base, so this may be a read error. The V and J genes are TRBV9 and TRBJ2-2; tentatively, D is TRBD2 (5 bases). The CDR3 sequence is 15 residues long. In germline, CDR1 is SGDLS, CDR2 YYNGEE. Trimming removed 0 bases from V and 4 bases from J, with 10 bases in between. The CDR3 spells CASSVGRWSTGELFF. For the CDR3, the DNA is TGTGCCAGCAGCGTAGGGAGGTGGAGCACCGGGGAGCTGTTTTTT. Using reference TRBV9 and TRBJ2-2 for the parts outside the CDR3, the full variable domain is DSGVTQTPKHLITATGQRVTLRCSPRSGDLSVYWYQQSLDQGLQFLIQYYNGEERAKGNILERFSAQQFPDLHSELNLSSLELGDSALYFCASSVGRWSTGELFFGEGSRLTVL.

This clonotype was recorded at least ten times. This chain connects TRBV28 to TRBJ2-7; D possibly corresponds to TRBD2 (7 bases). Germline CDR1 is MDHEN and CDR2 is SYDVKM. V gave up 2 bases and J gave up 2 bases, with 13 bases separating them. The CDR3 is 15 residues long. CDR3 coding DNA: TGTGCCAGCAGTTTAGGGCGGGGGCCTACCTACGAGCAGTACTTC. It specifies CASSLGRGPTYEQYF.

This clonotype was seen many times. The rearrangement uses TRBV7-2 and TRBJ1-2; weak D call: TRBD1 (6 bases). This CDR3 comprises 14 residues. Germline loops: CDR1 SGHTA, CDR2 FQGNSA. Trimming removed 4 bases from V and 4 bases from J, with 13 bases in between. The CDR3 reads CASSSPQGAYGYTF. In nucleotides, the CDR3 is TGTGCCAGCAGCTCCCCACAGGGCGCCTATGGCTACACCTTC.

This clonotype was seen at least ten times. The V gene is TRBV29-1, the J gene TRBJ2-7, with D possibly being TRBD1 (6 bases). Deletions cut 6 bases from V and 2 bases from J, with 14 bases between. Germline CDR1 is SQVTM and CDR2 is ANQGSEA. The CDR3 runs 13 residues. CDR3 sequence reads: CSVPGTSPYEQYF. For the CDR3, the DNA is TGCAGCGTCCCCGGGACATCCCCCTACGAGCAGTACTTC.

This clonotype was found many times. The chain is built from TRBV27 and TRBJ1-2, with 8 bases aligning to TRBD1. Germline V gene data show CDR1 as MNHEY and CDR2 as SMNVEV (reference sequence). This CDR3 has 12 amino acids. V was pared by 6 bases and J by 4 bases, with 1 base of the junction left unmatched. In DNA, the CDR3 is TGTGCCAGCAGAGACAGGGGCTATGGCTACACCTTC. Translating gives CASRDRGYGYTF.

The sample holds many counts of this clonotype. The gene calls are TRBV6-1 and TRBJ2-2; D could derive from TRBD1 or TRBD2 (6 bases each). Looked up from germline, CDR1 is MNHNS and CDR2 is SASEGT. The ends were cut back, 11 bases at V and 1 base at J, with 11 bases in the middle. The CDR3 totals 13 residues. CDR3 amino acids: CAGGTRNTGELFF. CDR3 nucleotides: TGTGCCGGGGGGACACGGAACACCGGGGAGCTGTTTTTT.

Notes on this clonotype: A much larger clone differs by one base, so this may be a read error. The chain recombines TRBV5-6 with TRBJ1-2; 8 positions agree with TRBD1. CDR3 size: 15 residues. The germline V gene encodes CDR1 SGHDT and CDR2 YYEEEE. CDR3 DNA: TGTGCCAGCAGCGGTCAGGGGGCCACTTACTATGCCTACACCTTC. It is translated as CASSGQGATYYAYTF.

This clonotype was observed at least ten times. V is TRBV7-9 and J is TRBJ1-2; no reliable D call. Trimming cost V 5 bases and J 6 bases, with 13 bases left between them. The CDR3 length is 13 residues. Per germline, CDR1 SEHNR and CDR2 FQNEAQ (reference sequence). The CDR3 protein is CASSPGLVDGYTF. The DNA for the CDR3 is TGTGCCAGCAGCCCTGGCCTGGTGGATGGCTACACCTTC.

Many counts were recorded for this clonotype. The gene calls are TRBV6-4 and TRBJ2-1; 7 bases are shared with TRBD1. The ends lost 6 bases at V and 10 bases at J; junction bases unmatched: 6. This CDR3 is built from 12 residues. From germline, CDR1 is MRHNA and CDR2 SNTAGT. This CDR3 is CASSDRESEQFF. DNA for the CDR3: TGTGCCAGCAGCGACAGGGAAAGCGAGCAGTTCTTC.

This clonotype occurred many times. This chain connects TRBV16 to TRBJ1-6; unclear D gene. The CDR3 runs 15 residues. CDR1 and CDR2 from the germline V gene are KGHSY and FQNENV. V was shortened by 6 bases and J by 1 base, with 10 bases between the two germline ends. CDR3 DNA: TGTGCCAGCAGACGCCAGGATTCCTATAATTCACCCCTCCACTTT. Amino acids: CASRRQDSYNSPLHF.

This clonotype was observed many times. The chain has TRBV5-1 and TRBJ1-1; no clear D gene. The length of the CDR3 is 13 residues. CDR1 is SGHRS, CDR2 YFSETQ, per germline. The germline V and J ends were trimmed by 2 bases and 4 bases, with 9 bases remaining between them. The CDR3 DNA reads TGCGCCAGCAGCTTCACGGTTTTCACTGAAGCTTTCTTT. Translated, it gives CASSFTVFTEAFF.

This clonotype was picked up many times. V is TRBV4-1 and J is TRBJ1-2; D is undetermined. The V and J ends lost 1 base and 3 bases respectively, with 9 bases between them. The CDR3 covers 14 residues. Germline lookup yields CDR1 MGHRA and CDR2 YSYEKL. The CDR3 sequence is CASSQVGGHYGYTF. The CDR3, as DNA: TGCGCCAGCAGCCAAGTTGGAGGGCACTATGGCTACACCTTC.

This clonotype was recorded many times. The CDR3 reads CSARGETGTYYEQYF. The CDR3 DNA reads TGCAGTGCTAGAGGAGAAACAGGGACGTACTACGAGCAGTACTTC. V and J are TRBV20-1 and TRBJ2-7; a possible D gene is TRBD1 (6 bases). The germline gives CDR1 DFQATT, CDR2 SNEGSKA (reference sequence). The germline V and J ends were trimmed by 1 base and 3 bases, with 16 bases remaining between them. The CDR3 sequence is 15 residues long.

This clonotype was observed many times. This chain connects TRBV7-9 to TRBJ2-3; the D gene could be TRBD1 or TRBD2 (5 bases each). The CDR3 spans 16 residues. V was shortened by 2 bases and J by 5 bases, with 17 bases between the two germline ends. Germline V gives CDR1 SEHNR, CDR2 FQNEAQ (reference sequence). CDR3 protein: CASSLLGVDLEDTQYF. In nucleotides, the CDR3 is TGTGCCAGCAGCTTATTGGGGGTGGATTTAGAAGATACGCAGTATTTT. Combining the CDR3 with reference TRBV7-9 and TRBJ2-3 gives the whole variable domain DTGVSQNPRHKITKRGQNVTFRCDPISEHNRLYWYRQTLGQGPEFLTYFQNEAQLEKSRLLSDRFSAERPKGSFSTLEIQRTEQGDSAMYLCASSLLGVDLEDTQYFGPGTRLTVL.

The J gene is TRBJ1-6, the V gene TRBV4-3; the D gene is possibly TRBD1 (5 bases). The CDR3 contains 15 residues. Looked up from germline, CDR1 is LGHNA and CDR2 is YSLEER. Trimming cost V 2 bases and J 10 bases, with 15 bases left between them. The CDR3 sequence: CASSQHLGTRSPLHF. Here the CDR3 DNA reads TGCGCCAGCAGCCAACATCTGGGGACTCGGTCACCCCTCCACTTT.

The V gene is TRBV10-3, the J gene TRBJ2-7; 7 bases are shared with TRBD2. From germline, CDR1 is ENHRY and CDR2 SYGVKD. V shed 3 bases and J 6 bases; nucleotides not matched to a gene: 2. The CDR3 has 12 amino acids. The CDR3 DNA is TGTGCCATCAGTGACCCGGGGGGCGAGCAGTACTTC. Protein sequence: CAISDPGGEQYF.

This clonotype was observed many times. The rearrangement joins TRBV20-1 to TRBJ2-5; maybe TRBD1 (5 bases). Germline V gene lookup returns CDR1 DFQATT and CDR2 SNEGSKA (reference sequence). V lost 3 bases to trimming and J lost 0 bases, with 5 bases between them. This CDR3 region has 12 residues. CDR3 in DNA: TGCAGTGCTAGCAGGGACCAAGAGACCCAGTACTTC. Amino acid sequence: CSASRDQETQYF.

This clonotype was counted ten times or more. In nucleotides, the CDR3 is TGTGCCAGCAGCCAGGGGACAGGGTTTGAGCAGTTCTTC. This translates into CASSQGTGFEQFF. The chain uses TRBV4-2 and TRBJ2-1, with 9 bases identical to TRBD1. Germline V gene lookup returns CDR1 LGHNA and CDR2 YNFKEQ. The CDR3 is made up of 13 amino acids. Germline trimming cut 3 bases from V and 9 bases from J; bases unmatched to any gene: 3.

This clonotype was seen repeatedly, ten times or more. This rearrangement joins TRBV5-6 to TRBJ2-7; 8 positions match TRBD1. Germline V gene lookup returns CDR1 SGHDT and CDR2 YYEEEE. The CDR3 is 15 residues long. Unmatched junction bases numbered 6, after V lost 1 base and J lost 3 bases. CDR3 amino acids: CASSLWRTGRYEQYF. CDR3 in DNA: TGTGCCAGCAGCTTGTGGCGGACAGGGCGCTACGAGCAGTACTTC.